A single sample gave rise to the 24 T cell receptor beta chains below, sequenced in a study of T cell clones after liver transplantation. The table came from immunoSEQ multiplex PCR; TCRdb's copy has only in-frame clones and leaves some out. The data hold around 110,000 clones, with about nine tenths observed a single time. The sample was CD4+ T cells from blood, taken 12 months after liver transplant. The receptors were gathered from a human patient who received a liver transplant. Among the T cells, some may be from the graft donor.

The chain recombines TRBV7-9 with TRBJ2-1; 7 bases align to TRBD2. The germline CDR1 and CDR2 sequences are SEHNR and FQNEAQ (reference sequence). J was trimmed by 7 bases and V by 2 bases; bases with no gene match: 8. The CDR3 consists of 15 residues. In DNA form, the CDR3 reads TGTGCCAGCAGCTTAAGGGGAGGGCCGGAGAATGAGCAGTTCTTC. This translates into CASSLRGGPENEQFF. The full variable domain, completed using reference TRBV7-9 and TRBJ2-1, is DTGVSQNPRHKITKRGQNVTFRCDPISEHNRLYWYRQTLGQGPEFLTYFQNEAQLEKSRLLSDRFSAERPKGSFSTLEIQRTEQGDSAMYLCASSLRGGPENEQFFGPGTRLTVL.

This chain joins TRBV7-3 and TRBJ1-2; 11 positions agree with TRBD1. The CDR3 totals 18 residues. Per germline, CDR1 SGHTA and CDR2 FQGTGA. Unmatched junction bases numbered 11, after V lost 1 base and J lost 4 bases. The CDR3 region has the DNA TGTGCCAGCAGCTTAAACCCCCCCGGACAGGGGGCCGGCTATGGCTACACCTTC. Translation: CASSLNPPGQGAGYGYTF.

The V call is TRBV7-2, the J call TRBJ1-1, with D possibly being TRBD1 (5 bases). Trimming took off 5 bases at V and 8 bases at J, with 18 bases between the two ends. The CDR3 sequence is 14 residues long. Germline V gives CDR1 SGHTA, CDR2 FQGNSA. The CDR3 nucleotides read TGTGCCAGCAGCCCGGGGGGACGGTCGACGGAAGCTTTCTTT. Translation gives CASSPGGRSTEAFF.

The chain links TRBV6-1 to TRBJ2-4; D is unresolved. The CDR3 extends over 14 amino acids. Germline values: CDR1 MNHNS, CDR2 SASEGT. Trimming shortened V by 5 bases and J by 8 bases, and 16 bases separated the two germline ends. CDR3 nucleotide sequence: TGTGCCAGCAGTAACATCGATCAGATGGACATTCAGTACTTC. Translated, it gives CASSNIDQMDIQYF.

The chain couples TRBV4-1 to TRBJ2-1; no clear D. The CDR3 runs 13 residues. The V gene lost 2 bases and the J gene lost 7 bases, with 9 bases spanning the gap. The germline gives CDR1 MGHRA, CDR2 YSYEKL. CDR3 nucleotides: TGCGCCAGCAGCCAATCTGTTTTTAATGAGCAGTTCTTC. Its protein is CASSQSVFNEQFF.

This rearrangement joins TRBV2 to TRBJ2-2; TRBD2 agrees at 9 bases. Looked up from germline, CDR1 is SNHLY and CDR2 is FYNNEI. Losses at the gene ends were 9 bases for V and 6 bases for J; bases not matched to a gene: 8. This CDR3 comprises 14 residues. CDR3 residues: CASAPGLASGELFF. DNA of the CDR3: TGTGCCAGTGCCCCGGGACTAGCCTCCGGGGAGCTGTTTTTT. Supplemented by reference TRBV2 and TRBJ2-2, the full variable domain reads EPEVTQTPSHQVTQMGQEVILRCVPISNHLYFYWYRQILGQKVEFLVSFYNNEISEKSEIFDDQFSVERPDGSNFTLKIRSTKLEDSAMYFCASAPGLASGELFFGEGSRLTVL.

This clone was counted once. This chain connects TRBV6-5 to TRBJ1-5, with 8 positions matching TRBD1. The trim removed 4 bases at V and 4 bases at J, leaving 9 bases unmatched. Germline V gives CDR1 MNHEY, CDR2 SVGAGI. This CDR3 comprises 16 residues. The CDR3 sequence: CASSFYRQGLNQPQHF. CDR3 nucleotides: TGTGCCAGCAGTTTCTACCGACAGGGGCTGAATCAGCCCCAGCATTTT.

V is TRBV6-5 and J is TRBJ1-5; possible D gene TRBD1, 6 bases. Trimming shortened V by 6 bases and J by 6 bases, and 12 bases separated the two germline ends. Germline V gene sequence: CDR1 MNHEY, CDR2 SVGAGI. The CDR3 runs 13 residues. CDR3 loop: CASSTGLVQPQHF. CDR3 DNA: TGTGCCAGCAGCACAGGGTTGGTTCAGCCCCAGCATTTT.

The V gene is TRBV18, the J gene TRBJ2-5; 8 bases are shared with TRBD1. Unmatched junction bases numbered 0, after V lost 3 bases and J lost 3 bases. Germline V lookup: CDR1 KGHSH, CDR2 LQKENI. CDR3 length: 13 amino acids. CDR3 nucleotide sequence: TGTGCCAGCTCACCGGACAGGGAAGAGACCCAGTACTTC. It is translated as CASSPDREETQYF.

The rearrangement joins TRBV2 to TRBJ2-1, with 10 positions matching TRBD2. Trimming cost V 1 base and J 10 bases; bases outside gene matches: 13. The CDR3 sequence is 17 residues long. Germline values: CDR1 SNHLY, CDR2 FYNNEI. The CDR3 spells CASSEETWRLTSGEQFF. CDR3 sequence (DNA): TGTGCCAGCAGTGAAGAAACGTGGAGGCTGACTAGCGGGGAGCAGTTCTTC.

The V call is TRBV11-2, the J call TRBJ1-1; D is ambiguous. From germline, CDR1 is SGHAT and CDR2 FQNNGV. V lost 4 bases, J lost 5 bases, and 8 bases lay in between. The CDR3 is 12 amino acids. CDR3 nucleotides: TGTGCCAGCAGCTGGAAAGGGACTGAAGCTTTCTTT. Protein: CASSWKGTEAFF.

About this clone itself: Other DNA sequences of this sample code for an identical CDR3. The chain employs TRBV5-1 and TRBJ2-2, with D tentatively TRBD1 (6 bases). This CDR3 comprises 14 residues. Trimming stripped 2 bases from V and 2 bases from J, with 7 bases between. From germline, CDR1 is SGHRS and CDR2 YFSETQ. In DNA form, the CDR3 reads TGCGCCAGCAGCTTACAGGGAAACACCGGGGAGCTGTTTTTT. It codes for CASSLQGNTGELFF.

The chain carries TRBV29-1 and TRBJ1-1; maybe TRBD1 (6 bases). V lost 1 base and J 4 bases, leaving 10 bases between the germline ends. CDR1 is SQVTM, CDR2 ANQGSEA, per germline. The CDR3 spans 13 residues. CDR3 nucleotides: TGCAGCGTTGAAGTCGGAGGGGGCACTGAAGCTTTCTTT. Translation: CSVEVGGGTEAFF.

CDR3 sequence (DNA): TGTGCCAGCAGTCCAAGGGGACTCGTGGTGTCCGAGCAGTACTTC. Amino acid sequence: CASSPRGLVVSEQYF. The chain has TRBV6-1 and TRBJ2-7, with a possible D match to TRBD2 (6 bases). V was clipped by 5 bases and J by 6 bases, with 20 bases between them. The CDR3 totals 15 residues. Germline CDR1 reads MNHNS; CDR2 reads SASEGT.

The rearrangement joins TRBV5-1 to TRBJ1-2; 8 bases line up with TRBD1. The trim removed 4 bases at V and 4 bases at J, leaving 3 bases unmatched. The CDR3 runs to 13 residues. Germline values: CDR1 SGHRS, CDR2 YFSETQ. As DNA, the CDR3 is TGCGCCAGCAGCCCGGGACAGGCCTATGGCTACACCTTC. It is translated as CASSPGQAYGYTF.

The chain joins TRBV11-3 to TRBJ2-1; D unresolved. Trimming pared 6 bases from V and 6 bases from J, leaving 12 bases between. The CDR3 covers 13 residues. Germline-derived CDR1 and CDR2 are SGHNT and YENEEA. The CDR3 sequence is CASSPLRRNEQFF. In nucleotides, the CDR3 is TGTGCCAGCAGTCCTCTCAGGCGCAATGAGCAGTTCTTC. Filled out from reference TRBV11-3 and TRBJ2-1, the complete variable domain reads EAGVVQSPRYKIIEKKQPVAFWCNPISGHNTLYWYLQNLGQGPELLIRYENEEAVDDSQLPKDRFSAERLKGVDSTLKIQPAELGDSAVYLCASSPLRRNEQFFGPGTRLTVL.

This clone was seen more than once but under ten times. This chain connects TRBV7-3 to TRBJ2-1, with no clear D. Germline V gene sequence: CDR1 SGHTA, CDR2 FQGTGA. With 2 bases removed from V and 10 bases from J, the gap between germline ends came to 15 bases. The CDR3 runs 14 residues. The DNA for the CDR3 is TGTGCCAGCAGCTTATCTTTAGCCTCACGGGAGCAGTTCTTC. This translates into CASSLSLASREQFF.

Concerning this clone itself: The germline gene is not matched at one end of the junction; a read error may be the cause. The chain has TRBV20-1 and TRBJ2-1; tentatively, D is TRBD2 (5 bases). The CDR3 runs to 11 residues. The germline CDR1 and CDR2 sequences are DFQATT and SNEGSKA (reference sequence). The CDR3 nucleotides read TGCAGTGCGACCGACTACGATGAGCAGTTCTTC. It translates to CSATDYDEQFF.

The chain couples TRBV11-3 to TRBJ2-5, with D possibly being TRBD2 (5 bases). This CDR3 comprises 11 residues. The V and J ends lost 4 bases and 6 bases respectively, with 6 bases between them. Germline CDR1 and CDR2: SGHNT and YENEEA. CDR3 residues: CASSSGKTQYF. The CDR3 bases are TGTGCCAGCAGCTCGGGGAAGACCCAGTACTTC.

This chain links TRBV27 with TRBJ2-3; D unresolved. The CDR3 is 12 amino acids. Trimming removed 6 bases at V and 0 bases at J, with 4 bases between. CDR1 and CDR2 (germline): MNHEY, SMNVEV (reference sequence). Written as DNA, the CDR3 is TGTGCCAGCAGCCCCAGCACAGATACGCAGTATTTT. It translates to CASSPSTDTQYF.

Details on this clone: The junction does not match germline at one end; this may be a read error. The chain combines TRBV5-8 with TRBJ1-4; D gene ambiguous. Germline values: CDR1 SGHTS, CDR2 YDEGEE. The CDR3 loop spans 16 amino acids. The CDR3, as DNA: TGTGCCAGCAGTTTGGGTACCCTTACAACTAATGAAAAACTGTTTTTT. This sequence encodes CASSLGTLTTNEKLFF. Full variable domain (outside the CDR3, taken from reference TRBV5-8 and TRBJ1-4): EAGVTQSPTHLIKTRGQQATLRCSPISGHTSVYWYQQALGLGLQFLLWYDEGEERNRGNFPPRFSGRQFPNYSSELNVNALELEDSALYLCASSLGTLTTNEKLFFGSGTQLSVL.

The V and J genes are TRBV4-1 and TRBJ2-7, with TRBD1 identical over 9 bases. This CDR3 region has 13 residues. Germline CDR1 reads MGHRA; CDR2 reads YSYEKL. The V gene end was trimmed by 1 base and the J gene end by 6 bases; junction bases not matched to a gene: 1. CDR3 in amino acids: CASSQGQGGEQYF. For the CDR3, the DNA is TGCGCCAGCAGCCAAGGACAGGGGGGCGAGCAGTACTTC.

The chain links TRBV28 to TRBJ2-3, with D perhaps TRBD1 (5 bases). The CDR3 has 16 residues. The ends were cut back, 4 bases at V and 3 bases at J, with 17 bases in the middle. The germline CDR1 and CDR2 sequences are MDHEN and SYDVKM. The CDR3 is CASSSLGQVGTDTQYF. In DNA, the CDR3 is TGTGCCAGCAGTTCTTTGGGGCAGGTGGGAACAGATACGCAGTATTTT.

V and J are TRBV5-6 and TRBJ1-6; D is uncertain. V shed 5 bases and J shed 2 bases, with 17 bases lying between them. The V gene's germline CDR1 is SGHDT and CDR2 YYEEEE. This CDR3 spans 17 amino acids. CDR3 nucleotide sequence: TGTGCCAGCAGATCGACAAGGAGGAACGCCTATAATTCACCCCTCCACTTT. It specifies CASRSTRRNAYNSPLHF.